Listed below are T cell receptor beta chains from one sample, sequenced in a study of cytomegalovirus exposure and HLA in healthy donors. Assay used: immunoSEQ multiplex PCR; TCRdb lists only in-frame clones, some missing. Of about 73,000 clones in the sample, about 95% are singletons; the top ten hold around 3.2%. Sample: PBMCs. Receptor source: a man aged 18 to 35 in good health and CMV-seronegative. The CDR3 runs from the conserved cysteine through the conserved F or W. D genes are given only for firm matches. The size of a clone is reported for some rows only, either as once, few or many, or as a class for expanded clones.

v_gene	j_gene	d_gene	abundance	CDR3nt	CDR3aa
TRBV15	TRBJ1-2	NA	NA	TGTGCCACCTCTGGACACAACTATGGCTACACCTTC	CATSGHNYGYTF
TRBV25-1	TRBJ1-2	TRBD1	once	TGTGCCAGCAGTGAATGGACAGGAAACTATGGCTACACCTTC	CASSEWTGNYGYTF
TRBV27	TRBJ1-2	TRBD1	NA	TGTGCCAGCAGACGGGGACAGGTTAACGGCTACACCTTC	CASRRGQVNGYTF
TRBV25-1	TRBJ2-2	TRBD2	NA	TGTGCCAGCGGCCAGACTAGCGGGGGGGCTGGGAACGGGGAGCTGTTTTTT	CASGQTSGGAGNGELFF
TRBV7-9	TRBJ1-2	NA	once	TGTGCCAGCAGCTTAGCCCAGACAGATTACTATGGCTACACCTTC	CASSLAQTDYYGYTF
TRBV7-6	TRBJ2-2	TRBD2	once	TGTGCCAGCAGCCCTAGCGGGGGGGCGGACACCGGGGAGCTGTTTTTT	CASSPSGGADTGELFF
TRBV6-1	TRBJ2-2	NA	NA	TGTGCCAGCGACGTGTCGGGTGTCACCGGGGAGCTGTTTTTT	CASDVSGVTGELFF
TRBV7-2	TRBJ1-5	NA	NA	TGTGCCAGCAGCTTATCGCTTGCGGAGCCCCAGCATTTT	CASSLSLAEPQHF
TRBV30	TRBJ1-5	TRBD1	NA	TGTGCCTGGGACAGGGGAAACTCGGCACAGCCCCAGCATTTT	CAWDRGNSAQPQHF
TRBV4-1	TRBJ1-1	NA	NA	TGCGCCAGCAGCCAAGCGCGGGCGGGGAACACTGAAGCTTTCTTT	CASSQARAGNTEAFF
TRBV27	TRBJ1-6	NA	NA	TGTGCCAGCAGTTTAACCCCCGCAGGGGAAGGTAATTCACCCCTCCACTTT	CASSLTPAGEGNSPLHF
TRBV7-9	TRBJ2-3	NA	NA	TGTGCCAGCAGCCGGTGGGGCAGGGGCACAGATACGCAGTATTTT	CASSRWGRGTDTQYF
TRBV6-5	TRBJ2-5	NA	NA	TGTGCCAGCAGTACGGGGGAGACAGCCGGGGCCCAGTACTTC	CASSTGETAGAQYF
TRBV30	TRBJ1-2	NA	NA	TGTGCCTGGGCCGGAATATCGGGAGGCTACACCTTC	CAWAGISGGYTF
TRBV6-6	TRBJ2-1	NA	NA	TGTGCCAGCAGTCAGGGGCTGGGGTCCTACAATGAGCAGTTCTTC	CASSQGLGSYNEQFF